A single sample is the source of the 13 T cell receptor beta chains below, sequenced in a study of CD8+CD57+ T cells in acquired aplastic anemia. Patients included in sequencing had previously demonstrated CD8+CD57+ cell expansion by flow cytometry. Genomic DNA, serving as template, underwent TCR beta VDJ and CDR3 profiling. TCRdb re-analysed the reads in MiXCR, keeping a single row per CDR3 protein. The sample includes around 180,000 distinct CDR3 sequences, nearly 50% of them seen just once. Material for sequencing was sorted CD4+, CD8+, or CD8+CD57+ T cells (not recorded which) from PBMCs. The receptors here all came from a human donor with aplastic anemia.

The chain links TRBV24-1 to TRBJ1-1; 7 positions agree with TRBD1. The CDR3 runs 14 residues. Germline assignment: CDR1 KGHDR and CDR2 SFDVKD. V was pared by 7 bases and J by 4 bases, with 8 bases of the junction left unmatched. The chain's CDR3 is CATRTTGPSTEAFF. CDR3 DNA: TGTGCCACCAGGACGACAGGGCCGAGCACTGAAGCTTTCTTT.

A remark on this clonotype: This may arise from a read error, as a much more abundant clone is one base away. Lacking the conserved final phenylalanine or tryptophan, this CDR3 likely reflects a read error. The rearrangement links TRBV2 to TRBJ2-7, with D unclear. In germline, CDR1 is SNHLY, CDR2 FYNNEI. This CDR3 has 14 residues. V was pared by 5 bases and J by 3 bases, with 14 bases between. In DNA, the CDR3 is TGTGCCAGCAGTTACTCTGCACCTGACTACGAGCAGTACTCC. Translated, it gives CASSYSAPDYEQYS.

This clonotype was detected ten times or more. This sequence joins TRBV20-1 and TRBJ2-1; possibly TRBD2 for D (6 bases). The V end was cut by 8 bases, the J end by 6 bases, with 17 bases between. The CDR3 has 13 amino acids. Looked up from germline, CDR1 is DFQATT and CDR2 is SNEGSKA (reference sequence). The DNA for the CDR3 is TGCAGTACTACCTCCGGGGGTACCAATGAGCAGTTCTTC. Residues: CSTTSGGTNEQFF.

The chain carries TRBV20-1 and TRBJ2-5, with 9 bases identical to TRBD2. V was clipped by 5 bases and J by 6 bases; unmatched bases: 13. Per germline, CDR1 DFQATT and CDR2 SNEGSKA (reference sequence). The CDR3 runs to 15 residues. The CDR3 loop reads CSAGPIAGDLQTQYF. CDR3 DNA sequence: TGCAGTGCTGGGCCTATAGCGGGAGACCTTCAGACCCAGTACTTC.

This clonotype was observed a single time. The CDR3 sequence is CASSFEGRSGNQPQHF. The CDR3 region has the DNA TGCGCCAGCAGCTTCGAGGGTCGGTCCGGGAATCAGCCCCAGCATTTT. The rearrangement links TRBV5-1 to TRBJ1-5; D not resolved. The germline V gene encodes CDR1 SGHRS and CDR2 YFSETQ. The CDR3 contains 16 residues. The ends were cut back, 2 bases at V and 4 bases at J, with 16 bases in the middle.

About this clonotype itself: Germline and junction disagree at one end, which may indicate a read error. The rearrangement uses TRBV7-8 and TRBJ1-3; no firm D call. This CDR3 contains 13 residues. CDR1 is SGHVS and CDR2 is FQNEAQ in the germline V gene. CDR3 sequence reads: CTSSLGTGNTIYF. The CDR3, as DNA: TGTACCAGCAGCTTAGGCACTGGAAACACCATATATTTT. Together with reference TRBV7-8 and TRBJ1-3, the CDR3 gives the full variable domain: GAGVSQSPRYKVAKRGQDVALRCDPISGHVSLFWYQQALGQGPEFLTYFQNEAQLDKSGLPSDRFFAERPEGSVSTLKIQRTQQEDSAVYLCTSSLGTGNTIYFGEGSWLTVV.

The chain links TRBV2 to TRBJ1-4, with D possibly matching TRBD1 (6 bases). The CDR3 is 15 amino acids. The germline gives CDR1 SNHLY, CDR2 FYNNEI. Trimming removed 7 bases at V and 1 base at J, with 13 bases between. The CDR3 loop reads CASIPARGTNEKLFF. The CDR3 region has the DNA TGTGCCAGCATTCCCGCCAGGGGAACTAATGAAAAACTGTTTTTT.

The chain is built from TRBV19 and TRBJ1-1; perhaps TRBD1 as D (5 bases). The CDR3 spans 16 residues. Trimming pared 3 bases from V and 0 bases from J, leaving 14 bases between. Germline values: CDR1 LNHDA, CDR2 SQIVND (reference sequence). The CDR3 reads CASSISEGRMNTEAFF. The CDR3 DNA reads TGTGCCAGTAGTATTAGCGAGGGACGTATGAACACTGAAGCTTTCTTT. Full variable domain (outside the CDR3, taken from reference TRBV19 and TRBJ1-1): DGGITQSPKYLFRKEGQNVTLSCEQNLNHDAMYWYRQDPGQGLRLIYYSQIVNDFQKGDIAEGYSVSREKKESFPLTVTSAQKNPTAFYLCASSISEGRMNTEAFFGQGTRLTVV.

The chain has TRBV24-1 and TRBJ2-1; 8 bases line up with TRBD2. Trimming cost V 6 bases and J 4 bases; bases outside gene matches: 1. Per germline, CDR1 KGHDR and CDR2 SFDVKD. The CDR3 has 13 amino acids. This CDR3 reads CATSSGGYNEQFF. The CDR3 DNA reads as TGTGCCACCAGTTCGGGAGGGTACAATGAGCAGTTCTTC.

The chain's CDR3 is CAWSVGGQFGYTF. The CDR3 nucleotides are TGTGCCTGGAGTGTAGGGGGGCAATTTGGCTACACCTTC. V usage is TRBV30 and J usage is TRBJ1-2; possibly TRBD1 for D (6 bases). V shed 0 bases and J shed 7 bases, with 12 bases lying between them. The germline V gene encodes CDR1 GTSNPN and CDR2 SVGIG (reference sequence). The CDR3 loop spans 13 amino acids.

The chain joins TRBV10-1 to TRBJ2-7; 8 bases fit TRBD1. Trimming removed 8 bases from V and 3 bases from J; junction bases left unmatched: 12. Germline-derived CDR1 and CDR2 are WNHNN and SYGVQD (reference sequence). This CDR3 has 15 residues. Here the CDR3 reads CASSFFRQGNYEQYF. The CDR3 bases are TGCGCCAGCTCCTTCTTTCGACAGGGGAACTACGAGCAGTACTTC.

The rearrangement links TRBV25-1 to TRBJ2-1, with 14 bases matching TRBD2. The CDR3 runs 15 residues. The germline CDR1 and CDR2 sequences are MGHDK and SYGVNS. Trimming at V came to 4 bases and at J to 10 bases, leaving 6 bases not matched to a gene. The DNA of the CDR3 is TGTGCCAGCAGTGCGGGACTAGCGGGAGTGCACGAGCAGTTCTTC. Protein sequence: CASSAGLAGVHEQFF. The entire variable domain, with the rest obtained from reference TRBV25-1 and TRBJ2-1, is as follows: EADIYQTPRYLVIGTGKKITLECSQTMGHDKMYWYQQDPGMELHLIHYSYGVNSTEKGDLSSESTVSRIRTEHFPLTLESARPSHTSQYLCASSAGLAGVHEQFFGPGTRLTVL.

This clonotype was recorded a few times. The J gene is TRBJ2-1, the V gene TRBV7-3; 7 bases match TRBD2. Germline-derived CDR1 and CDR2 are SGHTA and FQGTGA. Trimming at V came to 3 bases and at J to 9 bases, leaving 5 bases not matched to a gene. The CDR3 totals 13 residues. CDR3 region: CASSFGEGPEQFF. In DNA form, the CDR3 reads TGTGCCAGCAGCTTCGGGGAGGGTCCTGAGCAGTTCTTC.